These T cell receptor beta chains were read from a single sample in a study of cytomegalovirus exposure and HLA in healthy donors. Assay used: immunoSEQ multiplex PCR; TCRdb lists only in-frame clones, some missing. This sample carries around 150,000 clones, with less than 3.5% going to the ten biggest clones. The sample taken for sequencing was PBMCs. These receptors all come from a man in his forties in good health and CMV-seronegative. Each CDR3 is given with its conserved first and last residue. Fields, in order: D gene, J gene, V gene, CDR3 DNA, CDR3 protein. D genes are given only for firm matches.

TRBD1 | TRBJ1-4 | TRBV7-9 | TGTGCCAGCAGCATCAGACAGGGACCCGGTTTAAATGAAAAACTGTTTTTT | CASSIRQGPGLNEKLFF
TRBD1 | TRBJ1-1 | TRBV10-3 | TGTGCCATCAGAAGAACGGGACAGCAAAACACTGAAGCTTTCTTT | CAIRRTGQQNTEAFF
- | TRBJ2-7 | TRBV7-7 | TGTGCCAGCAGCCCCCCGGGTAGGCTCGAGCAGTACTTC | CASSPPGRLEQYF
- | TRBJ2-7 | TRBV6-6 | TGTGCCAGCAGCCAACAGGGAGGGATCTACGAGCAGTACTTC | CASSQQGGIYEQYF
TRBD1 | TRBJ1-1 | TRBV19 | TGTGCCACCTCTCCGGGACAGGTCACTGAAGCTTTCTTT | CATSPGQVTEAFF
- | TRBJ1-2 | TRBV7-9 | TGTGCCAGCAGCTTAGCCCTCCATGGCTACACCTTC | CASSLALHGYTF
TRBD1 | TRBJ2-7 | TRBV9 | TGTGCCAGCAGCGTAGCGGGGACAGGGTGGGACGAGCAGTACTTC | CASSVAGTGWDEQYF
- | TRBJ2-5 | TRBV5-1 | TGCGCCAGCAGCTTGGAACAGTACCTCCAAGAGACCCAGTACTTC | CASSLEQYLQETQYF
TRBD1 | TRBJ1-2 | TRBV25-1 | TGTGCCAGCACCCGGGACAGCGACGCCCTAGGCTACACCTTC | CASTRDSDALGYTF
- | TRBJ1-4 | TRBV19 | TGTGCCAGTATCCTAACTAATGAAAAACTGTTTTTT | CASILTNEKLFF
TRBD2 | TRBJ2-1 | TRBV5-6 | TGTGCCAGCAGCTTTCAGCGGGGGGGCTACAATGAGCAGTTCTTC | CASSFQRGGYNEQFF
TRBD1 | TRBJ2-7 | TRBV7-2 | TGTGCCAGCAGCTTAGGTGCAGGGGGACGAAGCGAGCAGTACTTC | CASSLGAGGRSEQYF
- | TRBJ2-1 | TRBV7-6 | TGTGCCAGCAGCCTAGGGGGGCAGATCAATGAGCAGTTCTTC | CASSLGGQINEQFF
TRBD1 | TRBJ1-5 | TRBV9 | TGTGCCAGCAGCGTAGACGGGACAGCCTGTGTTAGCAATCAGCCCCAGCATTTT | CASSVDGTACVSNQPQHF
TRBD1 | TRBJ1-4 | TRBV7-9 | TGTGCCAGCAGCTTCGGGACAGGGGATGAAAAACTGTTTTTT | CASSFGTGDEKLFF
TRBD2 | TRBJ2-5 | TRBV6-1 | TGTGCCAGCAGTGAACTAGCGGGGGGCCAAGAGACCCAGTACTTC | CASSELAGGQETQYF
TRBD1 | TRBJ2-4 | TRBV6-1 | TGTGCCAGCAGTGAAGCGCAGGGGGATCAAAACATTCAGTACTTC | CASSEAQGDQNIQYF
- | TRBJ1-1 | TRBV7-2 | TGTGCCAGCAGCTCAGGGGATGGTAGGTCTGAAGCTTTCTTT | CASSSGDGRSEAFF
- | TRBJ1-1 | TRBV9 | TGTGCCAGCAGCGTAGACCCGGACACTGAAGCTTTCTTT | CASSVDPDTEAFF
- | TRBJ1-1 | TRBV11-2 | TGTGCCAGCAGCTTCGGACTGATGAACACTGAAGCTTTCTTT | CASSFGLMNTEAFF
TRBD1 | TRBJ1-5 | TRBV5-6 | TGTGCCAGCAGCGCCGACAGGGGGCGTGGCAATCAGCCCCAGCATTTT | CASSADRGRGNQPQHF
- | TRBJ1-2 | TRBV29-1 | TGCAGCGTTGAACTGGGGGCGCGAGGTGGCTACACCTTC | CSVELGARGGYTF
- | TRBJ2-1 | TRBV29-1 | TGCAGCGTGGAGACCAGGGTTGGAAACAATGAGCAGTTCTTC | CSVETRVGNNEQFF
TRBD2 | TRBJ2-5 | TRBV5-4 | TGTGCCAGCAGCTGGGGGACTAGCGGGGGCGGGACCCAGTACTTC | CASSWGTSGGGTQYF
- | TRBJ2-7 | TRBV2 | TGTGCCAGCAATCCAGGGGCGACCTACGAGCAGTACTTC | CASNPGATYEQYF
- | TRBJ2-1 | TRBV5-1 | TGCGCCAGCACCCGTGGTACGGGATATGAGCAGTTCTTC | CASTRGTGYEQFF
- | TRBJ2-1 | TRBV11-3 | TGTGCCAGCAGCCCAAGGGGGGGTACAGGATACAATGAGCAGTTCTTC | CASSPRGGTGYNEQFF
TRBD1 | TRBJ1-2 | TRBV27 | TGTGCCAGCAGTTTCCTTGACAGGGGGGACTATGGCTACACCTTC | CASSFLDRGDYGYTF
TRBD2 | TRBJ2-2 | TRBV5-4 | TGTGCCAGCAGCGCTGAAGCGGGGGGCTTGGGCGGGGAGCTGTTTTTT | CASSAEAGGLGGELFF
TRBD1 | TRBJ2-6 | TRBV7-8 | TGTGCCAGCAGCCCGCGACAGGGCCATAGCTCTGGGGCCAACGTCCTGACTTTC | CASSPRQGHSSGANVLTF
TRBD1 | TRBJ2-7 | TRBV25-1 | TGTGCCAGCAGTGACCGACAGGGCCCCGAGCAGTACTTC | CASSDRQGPEQYF
- | TRBJ2-3 | TRBV2 | TGTGCCAGCTCCAGACTGGGCACAGATACGCAGTATTTT | CASSRLGTDTQYF
TRBD1 | TRBJ2-7 | TRBV27 | TGTGCCAGCAGTTTTACCTTAACAGGGGGCTACGAGCAGTACTTC | CASSFTLTGGYEQYF
TRBD1 | TRBJ2-6 | TRBV7-3 | TGTGCCAGCAGCCCAAAAGGGACAGGGGGATCTGGGGCCAACGTCCTGACTTTC | CASSPKGTGGSGANVLTF
TRBD2 | TRBJ2-3 | TRBV4-1 | TGCGCCAGCAGCCTACGACTAGCGGGGGGTACAGATACGCAGTATTTT | CASSLRLAGGTDTQYF
- | TRBJ2-7 | TRBV29-1 | TGCAGCGGAGGACAGTCCTACGAGCAGTACTTC | CSGGQSYEQYF
TRBD1 | TRBJ1-1 | TRBV2 | TGTGCCAGCAGGGTGGGACAGGAAGCTTTCTTT | CASRVGQEAFF
- | TRBJ2-7 | TRBV7-6 | TGTGCCAGCAGCCCCGGGGGTGCCTACGAGCAGTACTTC | CASSPGGAYEQYF
- | TRBJ1-5 | TRBV5-6 | TGTGCCAGCAGCTTGAAAGGGGGCAATCAGCCCCAGCATTTT | CASSLKGGNQPQHF
- | TRBJ1-2 | TRBV29-1 | TGCAGCGTTGTAAGTGTGGCTCACTATGGCTACACCTTC | CSVVSVAHYGYTF
- | TRBJ1-3 | TRBV2 | TGTGCCAGCTTGGAGGGGCGTAGTCCTCTCTCTGGAAACACCATATATTTT | CASLEGRSPLSGNTIYF
- | TRBJ1-2 | TRBV7-9 | TGTGCCAGCAGCCCGCGGGGGGCCCATGGCTACACCTTC | CASSPRGAHGYTF
- | TRBJ1-2 | TRBV19 | TGTGCCAGTACTACAAATCCAGGACAGATCTATGGCTACACCTTC | CASTTNPGQIYGYTF
- | TRBJ2-5 | TRBV10-3 | TGTGCCATCAGTGAGGCCTGGGGAGGAGAGACCCAGTACTTC | CAISEAWGGETQYF
TRBD2 | TRBJ2-1 | TRBV6-5 | TGTGCCAGCAGTTATGCGGGGGGGAACTACAATGAGCAGTTCTTC | CASSYAGGNYNEQFF
- | TRBJ1-4 | TRBV6-6 | TGTGCCACTCGGTTGAGCGGAGCTAATGAAAAACTGTTTTTT | CATRLSGANEKLFF
TRBD2 | TRBJ2-3 | TRBV6-1 | TGTGCCAGCAGTGAACTAGCGGGGGGGCCAGATACGCAGTATTTT | CASSELAGGPDTQYF
TRBD2 | TRBJ2-3 | TRBV6-1 | TGTGCCAGCAGTTTACTAGCGGCGGGTACGGATACGCAGTATTTT | CASSLLAAGTDTQYF
- | TRBJ2-3 | TRBV11-3 | TGTGCCAGCAGCTTAGAAGCCAACTCTGCTAGCACAGATACGCAGTATTTT | CASSLEANSASTDTQYF
TRBD1 | TRBJ1-1 | TRBV9 | TGTGCCAGCAGCGTAGAAGATACAGGGGACACTGAAGCTTTCTTT | CASSVEDTGDTEAFF
- | TRBJ2-1 | TRBV7-6 | TGTGCCAGCAGCTACTCCGGGATCGAGAACAATGAGCAGTTCTTC | CASSYSGIENNEQFF
- | TRBJ1-1 | TRBV29-1 | TGCAGCGTTACTTCCCAGGGGCTAGGCGCTTTCTTT | CSVTSQGLGAFF
- | TRBJ2-7 | TRBV5-4 | TGTGCCAGCAGCGCGGACTGGAGCTACGAGCAGTACTTC | CASSADWSYEQYF
TRBD1 | TRBJ1-1 | TRBV28 | TGTGCCAGCAGTCCCCCGGACAGGGGACTTGAAGCTTTCTTT | CASSPPDRGLEAFF
TRBD1 | TRBJ2-7 | TRBV7-2 | TGTGCCAGCAGCTTTGGCTCGGCCAGGGGGGAGCAGTACTTC | CASSFGSARGEQYF
TRBD1 | TRBJ2-1 | TRBV5-1 | TGCGCCAGCAGCGCAATGCTTACAGGGGGCTCCTACAATGGGCAGTTCTTC | CASSAMLTGGSYNGQFF